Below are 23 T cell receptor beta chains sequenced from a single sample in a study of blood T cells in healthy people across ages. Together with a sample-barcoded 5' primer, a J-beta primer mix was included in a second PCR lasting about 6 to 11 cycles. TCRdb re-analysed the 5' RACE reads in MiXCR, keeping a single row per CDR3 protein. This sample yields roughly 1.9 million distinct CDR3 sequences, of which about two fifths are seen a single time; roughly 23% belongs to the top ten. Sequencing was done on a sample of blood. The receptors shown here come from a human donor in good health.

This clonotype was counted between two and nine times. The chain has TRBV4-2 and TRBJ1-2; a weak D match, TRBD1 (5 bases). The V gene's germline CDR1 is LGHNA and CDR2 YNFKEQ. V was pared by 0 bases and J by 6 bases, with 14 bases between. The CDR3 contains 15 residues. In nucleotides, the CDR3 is TGTGCCAGCAGCCAAGATGGCAGGGAGGATAATGGCTACACCTTC. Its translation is CASSQDGREDNGYTF.

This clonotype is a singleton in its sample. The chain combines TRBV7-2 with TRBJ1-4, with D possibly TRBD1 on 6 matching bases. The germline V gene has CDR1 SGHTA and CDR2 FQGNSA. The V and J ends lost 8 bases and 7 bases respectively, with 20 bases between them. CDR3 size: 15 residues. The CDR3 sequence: CASRRGGGWCEKLFF. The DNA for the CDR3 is TGTGCCAGCCGACGTGGAGGGGGATGGTGTGAAAAACTGTTTTTT.

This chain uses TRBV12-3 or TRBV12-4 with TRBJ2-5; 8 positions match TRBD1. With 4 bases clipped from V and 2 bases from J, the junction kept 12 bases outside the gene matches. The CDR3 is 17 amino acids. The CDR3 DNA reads TGTGCCAGCAGTTATCGACAGGGGAGGTTGTTTCAAGAGACCCAGTACTTC. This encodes CASSYRQGRLFQETQYF.

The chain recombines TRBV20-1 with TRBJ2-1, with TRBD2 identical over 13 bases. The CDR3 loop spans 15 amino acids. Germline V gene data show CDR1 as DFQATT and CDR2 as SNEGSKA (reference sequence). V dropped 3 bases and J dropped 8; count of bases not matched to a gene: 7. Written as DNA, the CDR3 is TGCAGTGCTAGCCACGGACTAGCGGGAGTTGATGAGCAGTTCTTC. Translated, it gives CSASHGLAGVDEQFF.

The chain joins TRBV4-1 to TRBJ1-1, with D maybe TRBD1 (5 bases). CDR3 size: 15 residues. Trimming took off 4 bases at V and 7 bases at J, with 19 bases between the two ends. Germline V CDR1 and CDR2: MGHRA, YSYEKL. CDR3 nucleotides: TGCGCCAGCAGCCTCTCTCCCGGGGCCTCTAATGAAGCTTTCTTT. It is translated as CASSLSPGASNEAFF.

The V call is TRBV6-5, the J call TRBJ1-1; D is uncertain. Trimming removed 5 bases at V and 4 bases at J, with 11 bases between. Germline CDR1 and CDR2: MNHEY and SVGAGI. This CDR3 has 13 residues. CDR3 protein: CASSRLSGTEAFF. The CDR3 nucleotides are TGTGCCAGCAGTCGGTTATCTGGCACTGAAGCTTTCTTT.

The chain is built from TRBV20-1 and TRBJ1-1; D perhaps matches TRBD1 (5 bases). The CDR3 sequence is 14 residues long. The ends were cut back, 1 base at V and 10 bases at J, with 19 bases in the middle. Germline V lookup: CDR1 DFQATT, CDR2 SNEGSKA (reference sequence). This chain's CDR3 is CSARGARGGFGAFF. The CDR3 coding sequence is TGCAGTGCTAGAGGGGCCCGGGGGGGGTTCGGAGCTTTCTTT.

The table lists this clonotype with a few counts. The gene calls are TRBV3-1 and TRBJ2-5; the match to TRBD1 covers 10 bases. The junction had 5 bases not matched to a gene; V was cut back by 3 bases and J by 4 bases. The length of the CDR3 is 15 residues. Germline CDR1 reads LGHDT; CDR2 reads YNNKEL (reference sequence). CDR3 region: CASSHTGTGVETQYF. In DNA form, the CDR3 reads TGTGCCAGCAGCCATACTGGGACAGGGGTAGAGACCCAGTACTTC.

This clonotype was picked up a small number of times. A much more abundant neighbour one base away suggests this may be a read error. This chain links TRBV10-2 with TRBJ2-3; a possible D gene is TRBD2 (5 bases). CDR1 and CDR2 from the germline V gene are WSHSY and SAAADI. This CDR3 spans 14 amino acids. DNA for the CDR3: TGCGCCAGCAGAGAGGAAGAGGGCACAGATACGCGGTATTTT. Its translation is CASREEEGTDTRYF.

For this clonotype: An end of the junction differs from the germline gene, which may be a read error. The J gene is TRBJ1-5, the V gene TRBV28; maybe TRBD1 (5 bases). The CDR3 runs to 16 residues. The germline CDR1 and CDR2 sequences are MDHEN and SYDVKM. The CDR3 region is CASSFPTGDSNQPQHF. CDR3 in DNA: TGTGCCAGCAGTTTCCCCACAGGAGATAGCAACCAGCCCCAGCATTTT.

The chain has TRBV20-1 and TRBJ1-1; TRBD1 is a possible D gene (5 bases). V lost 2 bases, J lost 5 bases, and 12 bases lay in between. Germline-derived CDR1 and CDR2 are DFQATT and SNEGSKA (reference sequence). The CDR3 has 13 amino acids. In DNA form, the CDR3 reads TGCAGTGCTAGATTGGGGGGTCGGACTGAAGCTTTCTTT. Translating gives CSARLGGRTEAFF.

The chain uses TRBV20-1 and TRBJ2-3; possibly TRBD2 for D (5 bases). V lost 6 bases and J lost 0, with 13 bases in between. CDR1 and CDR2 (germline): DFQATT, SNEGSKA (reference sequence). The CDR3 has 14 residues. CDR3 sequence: CSAPERTSTDTQYF. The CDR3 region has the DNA TGCAGTGCACCCGAGCGGACTAGCACAGATACGCAGTATTTT.

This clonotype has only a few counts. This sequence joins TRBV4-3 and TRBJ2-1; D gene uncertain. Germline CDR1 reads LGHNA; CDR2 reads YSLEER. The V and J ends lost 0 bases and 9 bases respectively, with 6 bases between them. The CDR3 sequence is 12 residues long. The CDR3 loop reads CASSQDWGEQFF. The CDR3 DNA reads TGCGCCAGCAGCCAAGATTGGGGTGAGCAGTTCTTC.

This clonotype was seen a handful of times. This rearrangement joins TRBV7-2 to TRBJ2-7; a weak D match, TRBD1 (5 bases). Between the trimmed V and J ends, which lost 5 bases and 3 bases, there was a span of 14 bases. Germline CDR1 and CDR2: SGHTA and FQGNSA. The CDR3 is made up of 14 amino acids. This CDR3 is CASSQGVWSYEQYF. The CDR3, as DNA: TGTGCCAGCAGCCAAGGGGTGTGGAGCTACGAGCAGTACTTC.

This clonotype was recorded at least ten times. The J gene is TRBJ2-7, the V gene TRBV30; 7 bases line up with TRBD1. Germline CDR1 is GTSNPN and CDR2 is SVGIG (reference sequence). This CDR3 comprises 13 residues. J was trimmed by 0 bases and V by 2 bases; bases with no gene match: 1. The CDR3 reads CAWSRDSSYEQYF. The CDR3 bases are TGTGCCTGGAGTAGGGACAGCTCCTACGAGCAGTACTTC.

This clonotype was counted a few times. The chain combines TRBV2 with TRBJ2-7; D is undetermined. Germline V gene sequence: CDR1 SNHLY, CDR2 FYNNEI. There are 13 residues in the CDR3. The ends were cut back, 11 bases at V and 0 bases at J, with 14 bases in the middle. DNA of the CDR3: TGTGCCGGCACAATTTCCGACTCCTACGAGCAGTACTTC. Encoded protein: CAGTISDSYEQYF.

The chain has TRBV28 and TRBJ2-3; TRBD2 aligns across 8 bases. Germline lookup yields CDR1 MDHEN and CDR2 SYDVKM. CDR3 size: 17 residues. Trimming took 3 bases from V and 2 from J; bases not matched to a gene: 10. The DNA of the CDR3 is TGTGCCAGCAGTTTTTCGTTAGCGGGGATCCTCACAGATACGCAGTATTTT. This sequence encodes CASSFSLAGILTDTQYF.

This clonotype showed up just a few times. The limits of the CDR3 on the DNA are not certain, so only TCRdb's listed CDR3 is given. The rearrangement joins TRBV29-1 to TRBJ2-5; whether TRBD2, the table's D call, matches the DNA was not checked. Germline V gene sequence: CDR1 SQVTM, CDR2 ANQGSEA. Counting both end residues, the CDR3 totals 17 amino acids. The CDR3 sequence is CSVDVPVSGGAIYEQYF.

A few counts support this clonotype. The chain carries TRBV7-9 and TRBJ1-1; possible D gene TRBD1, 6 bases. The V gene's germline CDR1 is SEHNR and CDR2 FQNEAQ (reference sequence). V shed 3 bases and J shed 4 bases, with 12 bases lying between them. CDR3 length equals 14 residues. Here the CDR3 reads CASSFQRGSTEAFF. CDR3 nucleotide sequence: TGTGCCAGCAGCTTTCAGAGGGGGAGCACTGAAGCTTTCTTT.

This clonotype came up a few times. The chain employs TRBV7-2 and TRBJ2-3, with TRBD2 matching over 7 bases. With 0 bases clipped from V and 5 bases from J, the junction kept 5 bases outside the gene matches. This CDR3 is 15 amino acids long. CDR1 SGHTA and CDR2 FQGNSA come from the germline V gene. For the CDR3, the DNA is TGTGCCAGCAGCTTAGCCAGCGGGGCGGTAGATACGCAGTATTTT. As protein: CASSLASGAVDTQYF.

The chain's CDR3 is CASSLEPIYNEQFF. CDR3 DNA: TGTGCCAGCAGCTTAGAACCAATATACAATGAGCAGTTCTTC. This chain links TRBV11-2 with TRBJ2-1, with no clear D. CDR3 length equals 14 residues. Between the trimmed V and J ends, which lost 0 bases and 4 bases, there was a span of 7 bases. The V gene's germline CDR1 is SGHAT and CDR2 FQNNGV. Supplemented by reference TRBV11-2 and TRBJ2-1, the full variable domain reads EAGVAQSPRYKIIEKRQSVAFWCNPISGHATLYWYQQILGQGPKLLIQFQNNGVVDDSQLPKDRFSAERLKGVDSTLKIQPAKLEDSAVYLCASSLEPIYNEQFFGPGTRLTVL.

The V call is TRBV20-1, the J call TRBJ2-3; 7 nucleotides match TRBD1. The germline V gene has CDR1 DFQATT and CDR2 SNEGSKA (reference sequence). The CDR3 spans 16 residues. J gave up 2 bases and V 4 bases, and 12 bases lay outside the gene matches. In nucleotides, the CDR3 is TGCAGTGCTAAGGGACCGACAGGGACGAACACAGATACGCAGTATTTT. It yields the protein CSAKGPTGTNTDTQYF.

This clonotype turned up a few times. The CDR3, as DNA: TGCGCCAGCAGCTTGCAGGGGCAGCGGGGAAACAATGAGCAGTTCTTC. Its protein is CASSLQGQRGNNEQFF. This chain joins TRBV5-1 and TRBJ2-1; tentatively, D is TRBD2 (7 bases). V was pared by 1 base and J by 5 bases, with 16 bases between. Germline loops: CDR1 SGHRS, CDR2 YFSETQ. This CDR3 comprises 16 residues.